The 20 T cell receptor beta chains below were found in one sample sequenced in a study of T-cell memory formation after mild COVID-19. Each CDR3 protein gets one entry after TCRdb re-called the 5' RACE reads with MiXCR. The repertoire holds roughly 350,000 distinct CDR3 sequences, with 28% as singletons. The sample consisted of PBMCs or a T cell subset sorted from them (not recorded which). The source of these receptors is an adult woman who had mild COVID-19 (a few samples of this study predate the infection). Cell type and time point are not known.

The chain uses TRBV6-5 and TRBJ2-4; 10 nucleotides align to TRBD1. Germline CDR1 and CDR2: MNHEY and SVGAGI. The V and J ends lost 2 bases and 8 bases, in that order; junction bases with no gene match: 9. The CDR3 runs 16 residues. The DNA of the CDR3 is TGTGCCAGCAGTTACGGGACAGGGGAATCAGGGGACATTCAGTACTTC. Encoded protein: CASSYGTGESGDIQYF.

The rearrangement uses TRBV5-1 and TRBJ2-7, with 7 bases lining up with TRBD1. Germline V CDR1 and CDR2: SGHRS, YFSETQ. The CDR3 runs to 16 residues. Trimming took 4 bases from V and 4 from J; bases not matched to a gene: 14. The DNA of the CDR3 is TGCGCCAGCAGCCCAAGGGGGCAGGGGGAACTATACGAGCAGTACTTC. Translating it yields CASSPRGQGELYEQYF.

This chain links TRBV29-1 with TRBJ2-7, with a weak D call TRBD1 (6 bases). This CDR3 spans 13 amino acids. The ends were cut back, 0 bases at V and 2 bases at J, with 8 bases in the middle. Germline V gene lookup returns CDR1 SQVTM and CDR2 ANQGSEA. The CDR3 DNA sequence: TGCAGCGTTGAAGAGGGACAACCCTACGAGCAGTACTTC. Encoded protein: CSVEEGQPYEQYF.

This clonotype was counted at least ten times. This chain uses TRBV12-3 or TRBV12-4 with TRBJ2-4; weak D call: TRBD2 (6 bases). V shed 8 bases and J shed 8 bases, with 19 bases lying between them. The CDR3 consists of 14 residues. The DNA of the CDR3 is TGTGCCAGCTCTCAGGGAGCTGCGGGGTACATTCAGTACTTC. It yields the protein CASSQGAAGYIQYF.

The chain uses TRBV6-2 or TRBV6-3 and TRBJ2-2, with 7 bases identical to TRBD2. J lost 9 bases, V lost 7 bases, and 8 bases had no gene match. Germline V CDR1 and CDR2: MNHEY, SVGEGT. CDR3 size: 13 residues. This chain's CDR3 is CASTDSGRRELFF. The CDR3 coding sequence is TGTGCCAGCACGGACTCCGGGAGGAGGGAGCTGTTTTTT.

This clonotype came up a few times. The CDR3 DNA reads TGTGCCAGCAGTTACGAGGGAGCTGGGGCCAACGTCCTGACTTTC. It translates to CASSYEGAGANVLTF. The V and J genes are TRBV6-5 and TRBJ2-6, with a tentative D call TRBD2 (5 bases). V gave up 2 bases and J gave up 2 bases, with 7 bases separating them. The CDR3 has 15 amino acids. Per germline, CDR1 MNHEY and CDR2 SVGAGI.

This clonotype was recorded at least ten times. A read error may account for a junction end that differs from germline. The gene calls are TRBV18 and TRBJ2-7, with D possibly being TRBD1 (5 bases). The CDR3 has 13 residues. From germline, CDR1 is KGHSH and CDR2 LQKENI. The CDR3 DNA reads TGTGCCAGCTCACCCGCCCCAGGGTACGAACAGTACTTC. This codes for CASSPAPGYEQYF.

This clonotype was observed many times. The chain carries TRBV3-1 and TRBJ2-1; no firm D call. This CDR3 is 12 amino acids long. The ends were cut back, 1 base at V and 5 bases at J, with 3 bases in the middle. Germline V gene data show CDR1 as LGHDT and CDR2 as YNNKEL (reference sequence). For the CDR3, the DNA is TGTGCCAGCAGCCAAGCGGACAATGAGCAGTTCTTC. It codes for CASSQADNEQFF.

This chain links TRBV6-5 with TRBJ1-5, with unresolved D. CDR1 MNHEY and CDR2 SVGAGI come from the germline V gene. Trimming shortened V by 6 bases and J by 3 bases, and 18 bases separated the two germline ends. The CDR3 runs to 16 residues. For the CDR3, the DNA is TGTGCCAGCAGATTACTTAGCCTAGGAGACAATCAGCCCCAGCATTTT. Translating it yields CASRLLSLGDNQPQHF.

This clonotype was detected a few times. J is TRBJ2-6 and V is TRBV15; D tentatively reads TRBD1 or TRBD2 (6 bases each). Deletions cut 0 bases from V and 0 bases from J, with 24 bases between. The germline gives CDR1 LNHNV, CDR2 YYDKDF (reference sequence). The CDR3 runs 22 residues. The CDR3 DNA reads TGTGCCACCAGCAGAGATGTTCCGGGGGCAGGAAGGCTTGGCTCTGGGGCCAACGTCCTGACTTTC. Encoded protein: CATSRDVPGAGRLGSGANVLTF.

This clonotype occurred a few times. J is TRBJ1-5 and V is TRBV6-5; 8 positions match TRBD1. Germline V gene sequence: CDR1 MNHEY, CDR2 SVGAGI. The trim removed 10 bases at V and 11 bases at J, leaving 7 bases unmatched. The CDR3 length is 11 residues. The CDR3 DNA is TGTGCCACTGGACAGGGTAAAGCCCAGCATTTT. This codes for CATGQGKAQHF.

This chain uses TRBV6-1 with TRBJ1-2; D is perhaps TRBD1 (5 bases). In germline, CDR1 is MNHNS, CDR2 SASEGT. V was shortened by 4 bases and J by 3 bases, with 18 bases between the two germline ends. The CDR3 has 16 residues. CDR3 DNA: TGTGCCAGCAGTGCCGCGACCTGGGACGGTGACTATGGCTACACCTTC. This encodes CASSAATWDGDYGYTF.

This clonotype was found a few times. CDR3 loop: CASNPGGVGANVLTF. In DNA form, the CDR3 reads TGTGCCAGCAACCCCGGGGGCGTTGGGGCCAACGTCCTGACTTTC. This chain links TRBV11-3 with TRBJ2-6; perhaps D is TRBD1 or TRBD2 (6 bases each). Germline lookup yields CDR1 SGHNT and CDR2 YENEEA. Trimming cost V 7 bases and J 3 bases, with 13 bases left between them. There are 15 residues in the CDR3.

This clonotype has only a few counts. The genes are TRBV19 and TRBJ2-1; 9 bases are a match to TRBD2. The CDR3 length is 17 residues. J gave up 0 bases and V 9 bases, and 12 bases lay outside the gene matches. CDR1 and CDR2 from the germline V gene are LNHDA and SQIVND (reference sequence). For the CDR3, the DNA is TGTGCCAGCCTACGGGAGAGTAGCGGGAGCTCCTACAATGAGCAGTTCTTC. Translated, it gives CASLRESSGSSYNEQFF.

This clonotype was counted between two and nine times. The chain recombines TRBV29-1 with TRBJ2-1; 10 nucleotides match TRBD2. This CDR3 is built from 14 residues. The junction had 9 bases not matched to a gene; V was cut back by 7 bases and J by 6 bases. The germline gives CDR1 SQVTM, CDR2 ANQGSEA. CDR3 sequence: CSAESGGAGNEQFF. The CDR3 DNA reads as TGCAGCGCTGAGAGCGGGGGGGCCGGCAATGAGCAGTTCTTC.

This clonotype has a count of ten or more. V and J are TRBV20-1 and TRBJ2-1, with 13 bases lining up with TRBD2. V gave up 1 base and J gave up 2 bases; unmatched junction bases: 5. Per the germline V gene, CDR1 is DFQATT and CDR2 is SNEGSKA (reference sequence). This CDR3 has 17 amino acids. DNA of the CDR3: TGCAGTGCTAGAGGCCTACTAGCGGGGGGGCCCTACAATGAGCAGTTCTTC. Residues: CSARGLLAGGPYNEQFF.

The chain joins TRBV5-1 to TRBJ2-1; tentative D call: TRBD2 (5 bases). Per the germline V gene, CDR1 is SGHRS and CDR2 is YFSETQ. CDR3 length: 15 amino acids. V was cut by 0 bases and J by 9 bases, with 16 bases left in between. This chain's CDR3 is CASSLEVRRGREQFF. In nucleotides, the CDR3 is TGCGCCAGCAGCTTGGAGGTTCGACGAGGGCGTGAGCAGTTCTTC. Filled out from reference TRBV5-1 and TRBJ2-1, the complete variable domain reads KAGVTQTPRYLIKTRGQQVTLSCSPISGHRSVSWYQQTPGQGLQFLFEYFSETQRNKGNFPGRFSGRQFSNSRSEMNVSTLELGDSALYLCASSLEVRRGREQFFGPGTRLTVL.

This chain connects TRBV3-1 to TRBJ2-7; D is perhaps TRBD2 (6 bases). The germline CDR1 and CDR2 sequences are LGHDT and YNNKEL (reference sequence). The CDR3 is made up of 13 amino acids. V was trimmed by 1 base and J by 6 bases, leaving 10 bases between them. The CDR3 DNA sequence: TGTGCCAGCAGCCAAGGCGGGAAGGTCGAGCAGTACTTC. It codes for CASSQGGKVEQYF.

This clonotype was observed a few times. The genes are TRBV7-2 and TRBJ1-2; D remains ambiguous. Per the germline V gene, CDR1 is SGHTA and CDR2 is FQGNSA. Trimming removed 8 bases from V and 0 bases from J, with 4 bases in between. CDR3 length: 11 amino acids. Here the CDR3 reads CASGSNYGYTF. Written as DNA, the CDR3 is TGTGCCAGCGGATCTAACTATGGCTACACCTTC.

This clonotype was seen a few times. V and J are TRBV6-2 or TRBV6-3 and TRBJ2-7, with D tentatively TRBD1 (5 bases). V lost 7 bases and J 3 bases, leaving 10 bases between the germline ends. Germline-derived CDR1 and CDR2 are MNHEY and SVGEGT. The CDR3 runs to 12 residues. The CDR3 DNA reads TGTGCCAGCACCACGGACAACTACGAGCAGTACTTC. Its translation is CASTTDNYEQYF.